Following are 15 T cell receptor beta chains from one sample sequenced in a study of regulatory T cells in long-lasting Graves disease. Time point: persistent/refractory GD, antithyroid drugs over 5 years with positive TRAb. PBMC RNA was the source of the TCR library. Arm-PCR of CDR3 regions with iRepertoire HTBI primers generated TCR beta libraries. Each CDR3 protein is one row after TCRdb ran MiXCR on the multiplex PCR reads. The sample lists about 310,000 distinct CDR3 sequences, roughly a fifth occurring once. This sample comprised peripheral blood mononuclear cells (PBMCs), obtained when the disease was refractory, from a patient treated with antithyroid drugs. Every receptor here comes from a female donor with Graves disease.

This clonotype has only a few counts. The CDR3 region has the DNA TGTGCCAGCAGCTTCGGGCCTTTAGAGGGGGAGCAGTACTTC. It specifies CASSFGPLEGEQYF. The chain has TRBV7-8 and TRBJ2-7; D is perhaps TRBD1 or TRBD2 (5 bases each). The CDR3 has 14 amino acids. Looked up from germline, CDR1 is SGHVS and CDR2 is FQNEAQ. The V gene lost 3 bases and the J gene lost 7 bases, with 16 bases spanning the gap.

The chain employs TRBV9 and TRBJ2-2, with TRBD2 matching 11 bases. The V gene's germline CDR1 is SGDLS and CDR2 YYNGEE. The CDR3 contains 18 residues. V was pared by 2 bases and J by 7 bases, with 13 bases of the junction left unmatched. CDR3 coding DNA: TGTGCCAGCAGCGTTACGACTAGCGGGAATGGGTACGGCGGGGAGCTGTTTTTT. Protein product: CASSVTTSGNGYGGELFF. The variable domain in full, with the rest retrieved from reference TRBV9 and TRBJ2-2, is DSGVTQTPKHLITATGQRVTLRCSPRSGDLSVYWYQQSLDQGLQFLIQYYNGEERAKGNILERFSAQQFPDLHSELNLSSLELGDSALYFCASSVTTSGNGYGGELFFGEGSRLTVL.

In its sample, this clonotype was seen a few times. The V gene is TRBV9, the J gene TRBJ2-7, with TRBD2 matching over 10 bases. Trimming removed 4 bases from V and 2 bases from J; junction bases left unmatched: 6. The CDR3 is 15 amino acids. In germline, CDR1 is SGDLS, CDR2 YYNGEE. Written as DNA, the CDR3 is TGTGCCAGCAGCCCCACCGGACTAGCGGCCTACGAGCAGTACTTC. Its translation: CASSPTGLAAYEQYF.

This clonotype was counted a few times. The gene calls are TRBV7-9 and TRBJ1-6, with D perhaps TRBD1 (5 bases). The V and J ends lost 5 bases and 7 bases respectively, with 9 bases between them. The CDR3 is made up of 13 amino acids. From germline, CDR1 is SEHNR and CDR2 FQNEAQ (reference sequence). The CDR3 is CASSPGRNSPLHF. The DNA of the CDR3 is TGTGCCAGCAGCCCAGGGAGGAATTCACCCCTCCACTTT.

At least ten counts were recorded for this clonotype. The chain carries TRBV3-1 and TRBJ2-5; a possible D gene is TRBD1 (6 bases). Germline V CDR1 and CDR2: LGHDT, YNNKEL (reference sequence). V was cut by 3 bases and J by 6 bases, with 11 bases left in between. CDR3 size: 13 residues. CDR3 in DNA: TGTGCCAGCAGCCAGGCAGGGGTGCAGACCCAGTACTTC. Protein product: CASSQAGVQTQYF.

The chain's CDR3 is CASSPTSGMTGELFF. In DNA, the CDR3 is TGTGCCAGCAGTCCGACTAGCGGGATGACCGGGGAGCTGTTTTTT. The chain links TRBV28 to TRBJ2-2; 11 bases are a match to TRBD2. V shed 5 bases, J shed 5 bases, and the junction held 4 bases outside the gene matches. Germline V lookup: CDR1 MDHEN, CDR2 SYDVKM. This CDR3 has 15 residues. Together with reference TRBV28 and TRBJ2-2, the CDR3 gives the full variable domain: DVKVTQSSRYLVKRTGEKVFLECVQDMDHENMFWYRQDPGLGLRLIYFSYDVKMKEKGDIPEGYSVSREKKERFSLILESASTNQTSMYLCASSPTSGMTGELFFGEGSRLTVL.

This clonotype showed up just a few times. The V and J genes are TRBV5-5 and TRBJ2-7; D is unclear. Germline CDR1 is SGHKS and CDR2 is YYEKEE (reference sequence). The CDR3 spans 14 residues. V lost 4 bases and J lost 4, with 15 bases in between. DNA for the CDR3: TGTGCCAGCAGCCTCTGGACCAGCATTTACGAGCAGTACTTC. Amino acid sequence: CASSLWTSIYEQYF.

This clonotype came up many times. This chain uses TRBV20-1 with TRBJ1-2, with no clear D. Deletions cut 3 bases from V and 5 bases from J, with 10 bases between. CDR3 length: 12 residues. Germline V gene lookup returns CDR1 DFQATT and CDR2 SNEGSKA (reference sequence). The CDR3 region has the DNA TGCAGTGCTAGCCCCGGGGTTTATGGCTACACCTTC. Its protein product is CSASPGVYGYTF.

V usage is TRBV7-2 and J usage is TRBJ1-5, with a weak D call TRBD1 (6 bases). Germline V gene lookup returns CDR1 SGHTA and CDR2 FQGNSA. The CDR3 totals 15 residues. With 1 base removed from V and 7 bases from J, the gap between germline ends came to 14 bases. The CDR3 loop is CASSLVVGGNQPQHF. CDR3 DNA sequence: TGTGCCAGCAGCTTAGTCGTAGGGGGGAACCAGCCCCAGCATTTT.

The chain combines TRBV12-3 or TRBV12-4 with TRBJ2-2, with 7 bases identical to TRBD2. The CDR3 totals 15 residues. After removal of 7 bases from V and 3 bases from J, the junction contained 8 bases not matched to a gene. In DNA form, the CDR3 reads TGTGCCAGCACGAGTCTAGCGGTTTACACCGGGGAGCTGTTTTTT. This sequence encodes CASTSLAVYTGELFF.

A remark on this clonotype: This clone may be a read error of a much larger clone one base away. The chain is built from TRBV12-3 or TRBV12-4 and TRBJ1-1; no clear D gene. The CDR3 consists of 13 residues. CDR3 nucleotides: TGTGCCGGCAGTTCATTTGCTAACACTGAAGCTTTCTTT. Translation: CAGSSFANTEAFF.

V gene TRBV20-1 combines with J gene TRBJ2-7; unclear D gene. The CDR3 contains 14 residues. Germline V lookup: CDR1 DFQATT, CDR2 SNEGSKA (reference sequence). The V end was cut by 0 bases, the J end by 0 bases, with 9 bases between. This CDR3 reads CSARDKRNSYEQYF. CDR3 nucleotide sequence: TGCAGTGCTAGAGATAAACGTAACTCCTACGAGCAGTACTTC.

This clonotype has at least ten counts. The chain couples TRBV7-2 to TRBJ1-1; possibly TRBD1 for D (5 bases). In germline, CDR1 is SGHTA, CDR2 FQGNSA. Trimming shortened V by 5 bases and J by 9 bases, and 13 bases separated the two germline ends. There are 12 residues in the CDR3. DNA for the CDR3: TGTGCCAGCAGCAGCTACGGGGCGAAAGCTTTCTTT. Residues: CASSSYGAKAFF.

The rearrangement links TRBV9 to TRBJ2-1, with D perhaps matching TRBD2 (5 bases). The germline V gene has CDR1 SGDLS and CDR2 YYNGEE. CDR3 size: 20 residues. Trimming stripped 0 bases from V and 0 bases from J, with 22 bases between. The CDR3 DNA reads TGTGCCAGCAGCGTAGAAGGGAGTCCCTCCCAATATAGCTCCTACAATGAGCAGTTCTTC. Protein sequence: CASSVEGSPSQYSSYNEQFF.

This clonotype appeared many times. This chain joins TRBV28 and TRBJ1-4; D is possibly TRBD1 (5 bases). Germline V gene sequence: CDR1 MDHEN, CDR2 SYDVKM. The V end was cut by 6 bases, the J end by 1 base, with 9 bases between. The length of the CDR3 is 14 residues. CDR3 sequence reads: CASRPGLTNEKLFF. The DNA of the CDR3 is TGTGCCAGCAGACCAGGGCTAACTAATGAAAAACTGTTTTTT.